This T cell receptor (beta chain) was identified in a study of cytotoxic CD8 clonotypes in ibrutinib-treated CLL. Whole-study context: Response specimens were obtained following a median treatment duration of roughly 12 months, with a range of 6 to 36.

General observations from the study: Clonotypes that were public were uncommon, and they contracted or stayed stable on treatment. Baseline clonality, above age-matched healthy donor levels, tracked circulating CD8+ T-cell counts.

A word on this clone: Its antigen is undetermined.

CDR1 and CDR2 (germline): SQVTM, ANQGSEA. CDR3 length equals 11 residues. The ends were cut back, 4 bases at V and 6 bases at J, with 9 bases in the middle. Sequencing was designed to attain a depth spanning 1 in 200,000 to 1 in 1 million T cells. This table comes from immunoSEQ multiplex PCR, and its TCRdb copy is limited to in-frame clones, with some not included. The sample has some 200,000 clones; roughly 77% are singletons. The material was PBMCs, obtained after 12 months of ibrutinib treatment. The sequence derives from a human donor with chronic lymphocytic leukemia. The V gene is TRBV29-1, the J gene TRBJ1-2; D call uncertain. DNA of the CDR3: TGCAGCGTTGGGGCCGTGGATGGCTACACCTTC. As protein: CSVGAVDGYTF.